This TCR beta chain is drawn from a study of early T cells in non-severe SARS-CoV-2 infection. Whole-study context: Sequencing of unsorted whole blood was done on bulk RNA, leaving chains unpaired.

As part of library construction, unique molecular identifiers were attached to individual cDNA molecules. Each CDR3 protein is one row after TCRdb ran MiXCR on the 5' RACE reads. This repertoire shows about 61,000 distinct CDR3 sequences, roughly 10% found once; its top ten account for 1.5% to 2%. Broader study findings: VDJdb matches were skewed toward anti-spike CD8 T cell responses.

This clonotype was picked up many times. Its specificity is unknown. Germline CDR1 and CDR2: DFQATT and SNEGSKA (reference sequence). The V and J ends lost 3 bases and 4 bases respectively, with 15 bases between them. This CDR3 contains 14 residues. The chain combines TRBV20-1 with TRBJ1-1; D not resolved. The sequenced sample consisted of whole blood. The TCR originated in an adult who was a healthcare worker with PCR-confirmed SARS-CoV-2 infection or an uninfected control (not recorded which). The CDR3 DNA reads as TGCAGTGCTAGTAGCATAACATGGGGCACTGAAGCTTTCTTT. Protein sequence: CSASSITWGTEAFF.